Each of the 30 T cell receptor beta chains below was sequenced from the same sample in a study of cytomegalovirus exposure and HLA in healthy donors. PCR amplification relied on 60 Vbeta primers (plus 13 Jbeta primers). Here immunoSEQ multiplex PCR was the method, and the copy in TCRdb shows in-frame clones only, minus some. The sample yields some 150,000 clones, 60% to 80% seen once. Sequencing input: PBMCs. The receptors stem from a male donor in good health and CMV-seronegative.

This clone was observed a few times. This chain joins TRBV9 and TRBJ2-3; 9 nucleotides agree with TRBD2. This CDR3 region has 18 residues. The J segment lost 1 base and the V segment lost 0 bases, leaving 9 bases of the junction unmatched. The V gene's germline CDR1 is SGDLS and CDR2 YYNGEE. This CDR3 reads CASSVGVLAGPGTDTQYF. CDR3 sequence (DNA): TGTGCCAGCAGCGTAGGGGTTCTAGCGGGGCCTGGCACAGATACGCAGTATTTT.

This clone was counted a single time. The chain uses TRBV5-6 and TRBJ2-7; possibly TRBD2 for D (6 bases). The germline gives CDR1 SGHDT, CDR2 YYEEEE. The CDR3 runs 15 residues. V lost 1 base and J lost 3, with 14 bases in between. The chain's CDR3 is CASSLSLGGYYEQYF. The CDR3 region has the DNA TGTGCCAGCAGCTTGAGTCTTGGGGGGTACTACGAGCAGTACTTC. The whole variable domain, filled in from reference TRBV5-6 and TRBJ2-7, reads DAGVTQSPTHLIKTRGQQVTLRCSPKSGHDTVSWYQQALGQGPQFIFQYYEEEERQRGNFPDRFSGHQFPNYSSELNVNALLLGDSALYLCASSLSLGGYYEQYFGPGTRLTVT.

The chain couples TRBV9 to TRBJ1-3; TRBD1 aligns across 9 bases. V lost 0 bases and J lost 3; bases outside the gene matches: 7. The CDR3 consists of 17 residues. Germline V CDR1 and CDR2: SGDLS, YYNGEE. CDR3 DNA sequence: TGTGCCAGCAGCGTAGGCTCCTCGGACAGGGGTGGAAACACCATATATTTT. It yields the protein CASSVGSSDRGGNTIYF. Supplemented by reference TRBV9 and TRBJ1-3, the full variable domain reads DSGVTQTPKHLITATGQRVTLRCSPRSGDLSVYWYQQSLDQGLQFLIQYYNGEERAKGNILERFSAQQFPDLHSELNLSSLELGDSALYFCASSVGSSDRGGNTIYFGEGSWLTVV.

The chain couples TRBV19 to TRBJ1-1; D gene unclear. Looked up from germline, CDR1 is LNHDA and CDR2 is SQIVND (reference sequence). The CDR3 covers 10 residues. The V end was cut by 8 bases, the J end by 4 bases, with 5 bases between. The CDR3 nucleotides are TGTGCCAGTTCAGGCACTGAAGCTTTCTTT. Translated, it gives CASSGTEAFF. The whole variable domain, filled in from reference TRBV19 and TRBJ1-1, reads DGGITQSPKYLFRKEGQNVTLSCEQNLNHDAMYWYRQDPGQGLRLIYYSQIVNDFQKGDIAEGYSVSREKKESFPLTVTSAQKNPTAFYLCASSGTEAFFGQGTRLTVV.

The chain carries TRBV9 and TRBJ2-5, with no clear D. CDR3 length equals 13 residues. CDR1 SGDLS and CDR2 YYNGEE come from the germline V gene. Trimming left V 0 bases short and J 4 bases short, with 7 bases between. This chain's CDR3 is CASSVVGSETQYF. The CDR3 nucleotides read TGTGCCAGCAGCGTAGTTGGCTCAGAGACCCAGTACTTC. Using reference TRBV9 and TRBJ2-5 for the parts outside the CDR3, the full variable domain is DSGVTQTPKHLITATGQRVTLRCSPRSGDLSVYWYQQSLDQGLQFLIQYYNGEERAKGNILERFSAQQFPDLHSELNLSSLELGDSALYFCASSVVGSETQYFGPGTRLLVL.

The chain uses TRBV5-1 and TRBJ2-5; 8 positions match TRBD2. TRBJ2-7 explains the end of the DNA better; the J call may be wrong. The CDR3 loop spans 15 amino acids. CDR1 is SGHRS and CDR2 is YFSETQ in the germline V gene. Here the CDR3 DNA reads TGCGCCAGCAGCTCCGGGGTAGCGGGGACCTACGAGCAGTACTTC. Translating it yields CASSSGVAGTYEQYF.

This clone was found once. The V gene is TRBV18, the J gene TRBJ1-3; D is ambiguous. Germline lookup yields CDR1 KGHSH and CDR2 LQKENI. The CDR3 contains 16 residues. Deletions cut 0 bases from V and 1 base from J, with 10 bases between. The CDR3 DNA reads TGTGCCAGCTCACCACCGTTGCCGGGGTCTGGAAACACCATATATTTT. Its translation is CASSPPLPGSGNTIYF.

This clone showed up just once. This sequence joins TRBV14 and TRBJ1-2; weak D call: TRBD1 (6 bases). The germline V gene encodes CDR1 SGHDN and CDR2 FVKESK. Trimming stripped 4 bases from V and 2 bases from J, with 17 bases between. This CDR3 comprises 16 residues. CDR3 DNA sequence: TGTGCCAGCAGCCGATTCGTAACAGGGATAAACTATGGCTACACCTTC. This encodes CASSRFVTGINYGYTF.

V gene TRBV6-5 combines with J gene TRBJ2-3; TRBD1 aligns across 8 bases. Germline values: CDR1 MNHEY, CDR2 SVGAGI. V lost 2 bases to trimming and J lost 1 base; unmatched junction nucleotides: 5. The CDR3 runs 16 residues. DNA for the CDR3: TGTGCCAGCAGTTACCGGACAGGGTGGGGCACAGATACGCAGTATTTT. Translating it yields CASSYRTGWGTDTQYF.

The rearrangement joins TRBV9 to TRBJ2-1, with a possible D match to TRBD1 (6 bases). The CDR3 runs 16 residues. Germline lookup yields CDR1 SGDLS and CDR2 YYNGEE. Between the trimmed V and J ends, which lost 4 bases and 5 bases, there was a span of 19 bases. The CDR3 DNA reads TGTGCCAGCAGCCCCCGACAGGCTCACACAGACAATGAGCAGTTCTTC. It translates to CASSPRQAHTDNEQFF. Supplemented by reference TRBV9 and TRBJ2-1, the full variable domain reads DSGVTQTPKHLITATGQRVTLRCSPRSGDLSVYWYQQSLDQGLQFLIQYYNGEERAKGNILERFSAQQFPDLHSELNLSSLELGDSALYFCASSPRQAHTDNEQFFGPGTRLTVL.

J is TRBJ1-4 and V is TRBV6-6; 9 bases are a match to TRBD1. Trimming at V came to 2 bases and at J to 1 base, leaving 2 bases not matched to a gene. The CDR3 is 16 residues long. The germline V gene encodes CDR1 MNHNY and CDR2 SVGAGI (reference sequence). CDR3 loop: CASSYTGGGTNEKLFF. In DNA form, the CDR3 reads TGTGCCAGCAGTTACACAGGGGGCGGAACTAATGAAAAACTGTTTTTT.

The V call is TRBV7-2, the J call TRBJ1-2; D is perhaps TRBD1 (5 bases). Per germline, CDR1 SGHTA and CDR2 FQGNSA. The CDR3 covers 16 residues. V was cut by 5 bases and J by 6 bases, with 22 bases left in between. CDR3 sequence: CASSPHARLRGDGYTF. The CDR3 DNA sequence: TGTGCCAGCAGCCCTCACGCAAGGTTAAGGGGCGATGGCTACACCTTC.

CDR3 sequence: CASSFRLGTEISYEQYF. The CDR3, as DNA: TGTGCCAGCAGCTTCCGCCTCGGGACAGAAATATCCTACGAGCAGTACTTC. The chain couples TRBV7-4 to TRBJ2-7; TRBD1 matches 7 bases. Germline V lookup: CDR1 SGHVT, CDR2 SQSDAQ. CDR3 length: 17 amino acids. The V and J ends lost 3 bases and 1 base, in that order; junction bases with no gene match: 12.

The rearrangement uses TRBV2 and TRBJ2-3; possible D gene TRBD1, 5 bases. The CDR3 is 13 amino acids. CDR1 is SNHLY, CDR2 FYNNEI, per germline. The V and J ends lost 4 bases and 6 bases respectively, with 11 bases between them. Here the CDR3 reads CASSGQAGDTQYF. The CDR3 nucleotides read TGTGCCAGCAGTGGTCAGGCAGGGGATACGCAGTATTTT.

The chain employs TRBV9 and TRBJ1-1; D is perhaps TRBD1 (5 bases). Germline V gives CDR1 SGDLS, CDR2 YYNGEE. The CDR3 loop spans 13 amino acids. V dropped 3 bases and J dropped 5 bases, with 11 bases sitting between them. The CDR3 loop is CASSAGTSTEAFF. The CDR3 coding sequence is TGTGCCAGCAGCGCCGGGACTTCAACTGAAGCTTTCTTT.

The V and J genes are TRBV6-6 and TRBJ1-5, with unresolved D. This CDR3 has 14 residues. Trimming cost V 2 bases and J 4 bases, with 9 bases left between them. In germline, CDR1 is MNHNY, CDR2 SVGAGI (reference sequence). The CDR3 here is CASSYGGFNQPQHF. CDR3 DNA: TGTGCCAGCAGTTACGGAGGCTTTAATCAGCCCCAGCATTTT.

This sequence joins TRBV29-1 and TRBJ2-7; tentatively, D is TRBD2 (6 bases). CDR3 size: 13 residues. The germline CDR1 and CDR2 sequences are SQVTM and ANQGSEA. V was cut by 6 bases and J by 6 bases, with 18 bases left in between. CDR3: CSVARDWASEQYF. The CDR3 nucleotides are TGCAGCGTGGCTCGGGACTGGGCAAGCGAGCAGTACTTC.

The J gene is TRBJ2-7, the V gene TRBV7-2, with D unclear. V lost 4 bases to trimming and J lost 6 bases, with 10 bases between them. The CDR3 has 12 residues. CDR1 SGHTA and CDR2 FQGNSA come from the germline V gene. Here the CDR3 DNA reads TGTGCCAGCAGCTCCCTAAACCGCGAGCAGTACTTC. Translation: CASSSLNREQYF.

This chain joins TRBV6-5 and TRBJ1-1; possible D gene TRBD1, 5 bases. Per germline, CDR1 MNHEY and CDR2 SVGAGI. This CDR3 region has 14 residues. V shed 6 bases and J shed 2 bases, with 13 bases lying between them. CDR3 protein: CASRLSQGNTEAFF. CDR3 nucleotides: TGTGCCAGCAGGCTGTCTCAGGGAAACACTGAAGCTTTCTTT.

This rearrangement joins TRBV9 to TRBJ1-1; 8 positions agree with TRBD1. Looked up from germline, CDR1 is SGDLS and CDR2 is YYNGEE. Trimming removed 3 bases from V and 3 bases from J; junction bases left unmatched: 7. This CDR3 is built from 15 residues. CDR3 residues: CASSGGTGGDTEAFF. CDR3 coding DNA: TGTGCCAGCAGCGGAGGGACAGGAGGCGACACTGAAGCTTTCTTT. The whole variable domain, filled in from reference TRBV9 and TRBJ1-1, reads DSGVTQTPKHLITATGQRVTLRCSPRSGDLSVYWYQQSLDQGLQFLIQYYNGEERAKGNILERFSAQQFPDLHSELNLSSLELGDSALYFCASSGGTGGDTEAFFGQGTRLTVV.

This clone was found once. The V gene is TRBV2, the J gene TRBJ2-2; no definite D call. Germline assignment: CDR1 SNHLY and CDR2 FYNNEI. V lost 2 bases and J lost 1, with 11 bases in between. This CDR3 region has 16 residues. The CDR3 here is CASSELGSRNTGELFF. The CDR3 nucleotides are TGTGCCAGCAGTGAATTGGGTAGCCGGAACACCGGGGAGCTGTTTTTT.

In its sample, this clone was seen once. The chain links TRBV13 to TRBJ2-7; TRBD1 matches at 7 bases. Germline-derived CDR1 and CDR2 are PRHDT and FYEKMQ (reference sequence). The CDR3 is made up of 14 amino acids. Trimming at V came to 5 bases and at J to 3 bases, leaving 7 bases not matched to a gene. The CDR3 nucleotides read TGTGCCAGCAGCCAACGGGACAGCGACTACGAGCAGTACTTC. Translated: CASSQRDSDYEQYF.

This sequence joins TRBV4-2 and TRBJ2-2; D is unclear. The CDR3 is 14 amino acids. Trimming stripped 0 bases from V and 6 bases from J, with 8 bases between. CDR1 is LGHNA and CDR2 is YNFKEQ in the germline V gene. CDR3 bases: TGTGCCAGCAGCCAAGACTGGGCCGCCGGGGAGCTGTTTTTT. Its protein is CASSQDWAAGELFF.

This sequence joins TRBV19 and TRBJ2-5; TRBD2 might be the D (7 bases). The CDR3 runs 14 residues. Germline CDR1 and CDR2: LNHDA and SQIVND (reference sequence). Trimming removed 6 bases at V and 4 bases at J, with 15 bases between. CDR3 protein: CASRASGGGETQYF. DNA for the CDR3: TGTGCCAGTAGGGCTAGCGGAGGGGGAGAGACCCAGTACTTC. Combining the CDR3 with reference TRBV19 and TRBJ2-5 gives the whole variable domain DGGITQSPKYLFRKEGQNVTLSCEQNLNHDAMYWYRQDPGQGLRLIYYSQIVNDFQKGDIAEGYSVSREKKESFPLTVTSAQKNPTAFYLCASRASGGGETQYFGPGTRLLVL.

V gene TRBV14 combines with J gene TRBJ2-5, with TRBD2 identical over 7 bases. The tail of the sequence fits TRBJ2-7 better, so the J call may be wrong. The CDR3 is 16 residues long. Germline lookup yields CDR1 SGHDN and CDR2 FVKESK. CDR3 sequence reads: CASSQDWGGGSYEQYF. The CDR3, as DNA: TGTGCCAGCAGCCAAGATTGGGGCGGGGGCTCCTACGAGCAGTACTTC.

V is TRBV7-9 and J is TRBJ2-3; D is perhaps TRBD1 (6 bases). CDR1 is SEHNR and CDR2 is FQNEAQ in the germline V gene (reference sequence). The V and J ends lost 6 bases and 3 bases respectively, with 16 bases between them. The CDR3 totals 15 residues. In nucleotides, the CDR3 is TGTGCCAGCAGATTACAGGGAATGAGGACAGATACGCAGTATTTT. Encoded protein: CASRLQGMRTDTQYF.

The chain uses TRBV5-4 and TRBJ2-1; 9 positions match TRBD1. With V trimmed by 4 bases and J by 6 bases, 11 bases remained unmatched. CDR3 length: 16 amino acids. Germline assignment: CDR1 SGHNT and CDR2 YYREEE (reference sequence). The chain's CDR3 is CASSPDRDRVTNEQFF. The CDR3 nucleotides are TGTGCCAGCAGCCCCGACCGGGACAGGGTGACCAATGAGCAGTTCTTC. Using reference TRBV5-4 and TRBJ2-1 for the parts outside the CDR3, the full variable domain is ETGVTQSPTHLIKTRGQQVTLRCSSQSGHNTVSWYQQALGQGPQFIFQYYREEENGRGNFPPRFSGLQFPNYSSELNVNALELDDSALYLCASSPDRDRVTNEQFFGPGTRLTVL.

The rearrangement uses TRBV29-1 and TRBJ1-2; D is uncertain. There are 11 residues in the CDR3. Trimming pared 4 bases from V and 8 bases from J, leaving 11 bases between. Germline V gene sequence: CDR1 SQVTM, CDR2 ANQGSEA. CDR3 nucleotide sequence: TGCAGCGTTGGAGGAACACAAGGCTACACCTTC. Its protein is CSVGGTQGYTF.

The CDR3 nucleotides read TGTGCCAGCAACCCGGGAGGCCAAGAGACCCAGTACTTC. Translated, it gives CASNPGGQETQYF. This chain connects TRBV2 to TRBJ2-5, with 7 bases matching TRBD2. V trimming: 7 bases; J trimming: 1 base; junction bases outside the gene matches: 3. Germline assignment: CDR1 SNHLY and CDR2 FYNNEI. The CDR3 length is 13 residues.

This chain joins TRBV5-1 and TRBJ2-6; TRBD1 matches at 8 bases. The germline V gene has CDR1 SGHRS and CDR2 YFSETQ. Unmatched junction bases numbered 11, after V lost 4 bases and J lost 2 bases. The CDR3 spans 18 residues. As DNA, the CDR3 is TGCGCCAGCAGCCCTGGGGGACAGGAGGTCCCTGGGGCCAACGTCCTGACTTTC. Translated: CASSPGGQEVPGANVLTF.